Shown below are 14 T cell receptor beta chains from a single sample sequenced in a study of OX40 agonist ivuxolimab in advanced cancers. Here immunoSEQ multiplex PCR was the method, and the copy in TCRdb shows in-frame clones only, minus some. The data show some 43,000 clones, 88% seen once. Source: CD4+ or CD8+ T cells sorted from blood, taken in a trial of the OX40 agonist ivuxolimab. All receptors derive from an adult with an advanced solid tumor such as melanoma, head and neck, liver or kidney cancer.

The genes are TRBV5-1 and TRBJ1-6; a weak D match, TRBD1 (6 bases). Germline loops: CDR1 SGHRS, CDR2 YFSETQ. The CDR3 has 15 amino acids. The V end lost 4 bases, the J end lost 5 bases, and 13 bases lay between the germline ends. CDR3 coding DNA: TGCGCCAGCAGCGCGGGGGGCGGCCATAATTCACCCCTCCACTTT. Protein: CASSAGGGHNSPLHF.

V gene TRBV5-1 combines with J gene TRBJ1-1, with D perhaps TRBD1 (6 bases). The CDR3 has 16 residues. V gave up 0 bases and J gave up 0 bases, with 12 bases separating them. Germline V gives CDR1 SGHRS, CDR2 YFSETQ. The DNA of the CDR3 is TGCGCCAGCAGCTTGGGAGCGGGGGGCATGAACACTGAAGCTTTCTTT. Its translation is CASSLGAGGMNTEAFF.

The J gene is TRBJ2-5, the V gene TRBV5-6; no reliable D call. This CDR3 spans 13 amino acids. The germline gives CDR1 SGHDT, CDR2 YYEEEE. V lost 3 bases and J lost 5, with 11 bases in between. CDR3 sequence: CASSSRTWETQYF. DNA for the CDR3: TGTGCCAGCAGCTCCCGGACGTGGGAGACCCAGTACTTC.

The chain uses TRBV7-9 and TRBJ1-5; D is possibly TRBD1 (6 bases). The V end was cut by 5 bases, the J end by 6 bases, with 20 bases between. This CDR3 comprises 16 residues. Germline V gene lookup returns CDR1 SEHNR and CDR2 FQNEAQ (reference sequence). Here the CDR3 DNA reads TGTGCCAGCAGCCACGGTGCGGGGGCGTTGGGTCAGCCCCAGCATTTT. The encoded protein is CASSHGAGALGQPQHF.

The chain recombines TRBV19 with TRBJ2-5, with 7 bases aligning to TRBD1. J lost 5 bases, V lost 8 bases, and 11 bases had no gene match. This CDR3 is 14 amino acids long. From germline, CDR1 is LNHDA and CDR2 SQIVND (reference sequence). CDR3 DNA: TGTGCCAGTCGACGACAGGGTGGCGTGGAGACCCAGTACTTC. It specifies CASRRQGGVETQYF. Supplemented by reference TRBV19 and TRBJ2-5, the full variable domain reads DGGITQSPKYLFRKEGQNVTLSCEQNLNHDAMYWYRQDPGQGLRLIYYSQIVNDFQKGDIAEGYSVSREKKESFPLTVTSAQKNPTAFYLCASRRQGGVETQYFGPGTRLLVL.

The table lists this clone with a count of one. The genes are TRBV4-1 and TRBJ2-1, with 7 nucleotides matching TRBD1. Germline values: CDR1 MGHRA, CDR2 YSYEKL. The CDR3 totals 15 residues. Trimming cost V 2 bases and J 5 bases; bases outside gene matches: 6. The CDR3 loop is CASSQTTGSHNEQFF. CDR3 nucleotide sequence: TGCGCCAGCAGCCAAACGACAGGGAGCCACAATGAGCAGTTCTTC.

The gene calls are TRBV27 and TRBJ1-1; D ambiguous. There are 14 residues in the CDR3. V was pared by 3 bases and J by 1 base, with 9 bases between. Germline V gene sequence: CDR1 MNHEY, CDR2 SMNVEV (reference sequence). The CDR3 spells CASSLIESNTEAFF. The CDR3 region has the DNA TGTGCCAGCAGTTTGATCGAGTCGAACACTGAAGCTTTCTTT.

The chain is built from TRBV5-1 and TRBJ2-7; 10 bases align to TRBD2. With V trimmed by 2 bases and J by 2 bases, 10 bases remained unmatched. The germline V gene encodes CDR1 SGHRS and CDR2 YFSETQ. The CDR3 totals 17 residues. The CDR3 spells CASSLDLLAGATYEQYF. CDR3 nucleotide sequence: TGCGCCAGCAGCTTAGATCTCCTAGCGGGGGCTACCTACGAGCAGTACTTC.

In its sample, this clone was seen a few times. CDR3 in amino acids: CAKGLTSYEQYF. The CDR3 DNA sequence: TGCGCTAAGGGGCTAACCTCCTACGAGCAGTACTTC. This rearrangement joins TRBV10-1 to TRBJ2-7, with D possibly matching TRBD1 (5 bases). The CDR3 is made up of 12 amino acids. Germline V CDR1 and CDR2: WNHNN, SYGVQD (reference sequence).

J is TRBJ1-5 and V is TRBV6-5, with TRBD1 as a possible D gene (5 bases). Germline V lookup: CDR1 MNHEY, CDR2 SVGAGI. CDR3 length equals 14 residues. Trimming left V 2 bases short and J 11 bases short, with 16 bases between. The CDR3 nucleotides read TGTGCCAGCAGTTACGCGCAGGGTAGAGGGGCCCAGCATTTT. Its translation is CASSYAQGRGAQHF.

This chain links TRBV6-4 with TRBJ1-1; TRBD1 is a possible D gene (5 bases). The CDR3 covers 13 residues. Trimming cost V 8 bases and J 1 base, with 11 bases left between them. Germline CDR1 and CDR2: MRHNA and SNTAGT. The DNA for the CDR3 is TGTGCCAGCCGCAACCAGGGGAACACTGAAGCTTTCTTT. This sequence encodes CASRNQGNTEAFF.

The V call is TRBV9, the J call TRBJ2-5; 8 nucleotides agree with TRBD2. The CDR3 runs to 16 residues. Germline assignment: CDR1 SGDLS and CDR2 YYNGEE. V lost 3 bases and J lost 4; bases outside the gene matches: 11. Here the CDR3 DNA reads TGTGCCAGCAGCGCCGGGAACAGCGGGGGTTCAGAGACCCAGTACTTC. Protein: CASSAGNSGGSETQYF.

The rearrangement links TRBV12-5 to TRBJ2-7; the D is unclear. V lost 3 bases, J lost 2 bases, and 14 bases lay in between. The germline CDR1 and CDR2 sequences are LGHNT and FRNRAP. This CDR3 has 15 amino acids. This CDR3 reads CASGFDPTRTYEQYF. The CDR3, as DNA: TGTGCTAGTGGTTTCGACCCTACAAGGACCTACGAGCAGTACTTC.

The sample holds one count of this clone. This chain joins TRBV18 and TRBJ2-5, with 13 bases aligning to TRBD2. With the DNA end fitting TRBJ2-7 better, the J assignment may be wrong. The length of the CDR3 is 18 residues. From germline, CDR1 is KGHSH and CDR2 LQKENI. CDR3 sequence reads: CASSPMTSGGTFSYEQYF. The CDR3 coding sequence is TGTGCCAGCTCACCAATGACTAGCGGGGGGACATTCTCCTACGAGCAGTACTTC.